This TCR beta chain was profiled in a study of cytomegalovirus exposure and HLA in healthy donors. Vbeta (60) and Jbeta (13) primers were used in the PCR. TCRdb's table, derived via immunoSEQ multiplex PCR, lists solely in-frame clones and lacks some. The sample contains 100,000 to 150,000 clones, 70% to 75% of which appear only once. This CDR3 spans 15 amino acids. Germline lookup yields CDR1 KGHSH and CDR2 LQKENI. Trimming stripped 2 bases from V and 6 bases from J, with 11 bases between. Details on this clone: Different DNA sequences within this sample yield the same CDR3.

The clonotype originates from a male donor in good health and CMV-seronegative. Sequencing was done on a sample of PBMCs. The chain carries TRBV18 and TRBJ1-6; D is unclear. The CDR3 sequence: CASSPGGELNSPLHF. CDR3 coding DNA: TGTGCCAGCTCACCAGGCGGGGAGCTTAATTCACCCCTCCACTTT.